Below, one T cell receptor (beta chain) is given with its context. These data originate in a study of blood T cell repertoires in COVID-19. On the study more broadly: COVID-19 samples collected from the United States, Italy and Spain covered acute and convalescent phases.

Clones were sequenced by immunoSEQ multiplex PCR, and TCRdb holds only the in-frame ones, with some missing. Of around 300,000 clones listed, roughly 90% were seen once; the top ten hold about 1.7%. J gave up 6 bases and V 1 base, and 5 bases lay outside the gene matches. The CDR3 runs to 16 residues. The germline V gene encodes CDR1 SGHTA and CDR2 FQGTGA. Input material: PBMCs or T cells enriched from blood (not recorded which). The TCR comes from a woman in her 40s who had recovered from COVID-19. J is TRBJ2-2 and V is TRBV7-3; 10 nucleotides align to TRBD1. As DNA, the CDR3 is TGTGCCAGCAGCTTAAGGGGACAGGGGAATCCCGGGGAGCTGTTTTTT. Its translation: CASSLRGQGNPGELFF.